Presented here are 30 T cell receptor beta chains from one specimen sequenced in a study of CD8 T cells in cerebrospinal fluid in Alzheimer's disease (dated by TCRdb to the early 2020s). Library construction relied on 10x single-cell sequencing. Sequencing relied on a NextSeq 550. TCRdb reprocessed the sequencing reads and holds a single record per CDR3 protein sequence, with no DNA. In this sample's table one finds about 690 distinct CDR3 sequences. The top ten constitute approximately 20% of the sample. The sequenced sample was cerebrospinal fluid. All receptors derive from a human donor in good health.

Considering frequency, this clonotype is medium-sized. The chain links TRBV15 to TRBJ1-2; TCRdb designates TRBD1, a call that cannot be tested without DNA. Germline lookup yields CDR1 LNHNV and CDR2 YYDKDF (reference sequence). CDR3 length equals 14 residues. This CDR3 reads CATSNRVSGEGYTF. Variable domain in full (rest from reference TRBV15 and TRBJ1-2): DAMVIQNPRYQVTQFGKPVTLSCSQTLNHNVMYWYQQKSSQAPKLLFHYYDKDFNNEADTPDNFQSRRPNTSFCFLDIRSPGLGDTAMYLCATSNRVSGEGYTFGSGTRLTVV.

The CDR3 sequence: CASSLFGRGHTGELFF. This rearrangement joins TRBV5-5 to TRBJ2-2; with no DNA, the TCRdb D assignment of TRBD1 cannot be verified. The CDR3 spans 16 residues. CDR1 and CDR2 (germline): SGHKS, YYEKEE (reference sequence).

The chain has TRBV19 and TRBJ1-2; the D gene TCRdb calls, TRBD1, cannot be checked with no DNA. CDR1 LNHDA and CDR2 SQIVND come from the germline V gene (reference sequence). The CDR3 runs to 15 residues. CDR3 amino acids: CASSTDRDRDYGYTF.

The J gene is TRBJ2-1, the V gene TRBV7-9. This CDR3 has 16 residues. The germline CDR1 and CDR2 sequences are SEHNR and FQNEAQ (reference sequence). CDR3 region: CASSLGGGRAYNEQFF.

Considering frequency, this clonotype is medium-sized (0.01 to 0.1%). J is TRBJ1-1 and V is TRBV7-8; TCRdb's assignment of TRBD1 cannot be checked, as there is no DNA. Germline V gives CDR1 SGHVS, CDR2 FQNEAQ. The CDR3 is made up of 13 amino acids. CDR3 residues: CASSPQRQVEAFF.

Measured by frequency, this clonotype is medium-sized (0.01 to 0.1%). This rearrangement joins TRBV3-1 to TRBJ1-1; there is no DNA to check the TCRdb D call of TRBD1. The CDR3 sequence is 17 residues long. Germline V gives CDR1 LGHDT, CDR2 YNNKEL (reference sequence). CDR3 in amino acids: CASSQDLRTGSYTEAFF.

By frequency, this clonotype registers medium-sized. The chain links TRBV11-2 to TRBJ2-2; the TCRdb call, TRBD2, lacks DNA for checking. The CDR3 sequence is 14 residues long. Germline assignment: CDR1 SGHAT and CDR2 FQNNGV. CDR3 sequence reads: CASRVGGVTGELFF.

This clonotype ranks as large in terms of frequency. The chain uses TRBV5-1 and TRBJ2-3. The CDR3 consists of 14 residues. The germline V gene encodes CDR1 SGHRS and CDR2 YFSETQ. The CDR3 protein is CASSLGGITDTQYF.

The V gene is TRBV19, the J gene TRBJ1-2; TCRdb lists TRBD1, though no DNA is available to test this call. Germline V gives CDR1 LNHDA, CDR2 SQIVND (reference sequence). The CDR3 extends over 14 amino acids. CDR3 protein: CASGDSRTNYGYTF.

Measured by frequency, this clonotype is medium-sized (0.01 to 0.1%). V is TRBV20-1 and J is TRBJ1-4; TCRdb's assignment of TRBD1 cannot be checked, as there is no DNA. Per germline, CDR1 DFQATT and CDR2 SNEGSKA (reference sequence). The CDR3 spans 13 residues. CDR3 sequence reads: CSARRDRNEKLFF.

This clonotype is called hyperexpanded based on its frequency. The chain is built from TRBV2 and TRBJ2-7; TCRdb proposes TRBD2, but this gene call is untestable without DNA. The CDR3 totals 16 residues. Germline CDR1 is SNHLY and CDR2 is FYNNEI. CDR3 sequence: CASRPGLAGVSYEQYF.

Judged by frequency, this clonotype is medium-sized (0.01 to 0.1%). The chain joins TRBV10-1 to TRBJ2-1; TCRdb reports TRBD2, a call that lacks DNA to check it against. This CDR3 contains 14 residues. Germline V gene sequence: CDR1 WNHNN, CDR2 SYGVQD (reference sequence). The CDR3 loop is CAGGLIAGGHEQFF.

This clonotype is labeled medium-sized based on frequency. The chain recombines TRBV15 with TRBJ2-1; TCRdb's D call, TRBD2, is unchecked because there is no DNA. Germline CDR1 reads LNHNV; CDR2 reads YYDKDF (reference sequence). The CDR3 is 16 amino acids. CDR3 sequence reads: CATSRARGGLHNEQFF.

The chain combines TRBV11-2 with TRBJ2-7. The germline V gene encodes CDR1 SGHAT and CDR2 FQNNGV. The CDR3 totals 11 residues. This CDR3 is CASSGSGEQYF.

This clonotype is medium-sized by frequency. The rearrangement links TRBV6-5 to TRBJ2-3; TCRdb returns TRBD1, unconfirmable since there is no DNA. This CDR3 is built from 16 residues. Germline V gene lookup returns CDR1 MNHEY and CDR2 SVGAGI. CDR3 protein: CASSSLGGGGADTQYF.

This clonotype shows up as medium-sized by frequency. CDR3 residues: CASSQQGADEQYF. J is TRBJ2-7 and V is TRBV5-4; absent DNA, TCRdb's TRBD1 call cannot be checked. Germline assignment: CDR1 SGHNT and CDR2 YYREEE (reference sequence). The CDR3 is 13 residues long.

Frequency places this clonotype as medium-sized. The V and J genes are TRBV18 and TRBJ2-5. The CDR3 loop spans 15 amino acids. CDR1 and CDR2 (germline): KGHSH, LQKENI. CDR3 sequence: CASSPRSLGAETQYF. Filled out from reference TRBV18 and TRBJ2-5, the complete variable domain reads NAGVMQNPRHLVRRRGQEARLRCSPMKGHSHVYWYRQLPEEGLKFMVYLQKENIIDESGMPKERFSAEFPKEGPSILRIQQVVRGDSAAYFCASSPRSLGAETQYFGPGTRLLVL.

Considering frequency, this clonotype is medium-sized. The V and J genes are TRBV10-2 and TRBJ2-1; the TRBD1 assignment by TCRdb is unverifiable without DNA. The CDR3 contains 14 residues. Germline assignment: CDR1 WSHSY and CDR2 SAAADI. CDR3: CASSEIGAYNEQFF.

Frequency places this clonotype as medium-sized. V is TRBV6-6 and J is TRBJ2-7; TCRdb designates TRBD2, a call that cannot be tested without DNA. Germline V gives CDR1 MNHNY, CDR2 SVGAGI (reference sequence). The CDR3 spans 13 residues. CDR3 protein: CASSETGGLEQYF.

This clonotype is called medium-sized based on its frequency. The CDR3 here is CSVEGGRSSSTDTQYF. The chain has TRBV29-1 and TRBJ2-3; TCRdb picks TRBD1, but there is no DNA to check that call. In germline, CDR1 is SQVTM, CDR2 ANQGSEA. This CDR3 has 16 residues.

Frequency places this clonotype as medium-sized. V gene TRBV2 combines with J gene TRBJ1-4. There are 14 residues in the CDR3. The germline V gene encodes CDR1 SNHLY and CDR2 FYNNEI. The CDR3 loop reads CASSVTPTNEKLFF.

According to its frequency, this clonotype is medium-sized. This chain uses TRBV11-2 with TRBJ1-1; TCRdb lists TRBD1, though no DNA is available to test this call. This CDR3 is 13 amino acids long. CDR1 SGHAT and CDR2 FQNNGV come from the germline V gene. The chain's CDR3 is CASSLEETGEAFF.

By frequency, this clonotype registers large. This chain uses TRBV5-1 with TRBJ1-6; the D call of TRBD1 rests on TCRdb alone, since no DNA is present to check it. The germline gives CDR1 SGHRS, CDR2 YFSETQ. The CDR3 has 12 residues. The CDR3 protein is CASSLTGPPLHF.

According to its frequency, this clonotype is large. The V gene is TRBV5-4, the J gene TRBJ2-5; TCRdb selects TRBD1, and the lack of DNA leaves this call unchecked. Germline V gene lookup returns CDR1 SGHNT and CDR2 YYREEE (reference sequence). The CDR3 runs to 14 residues. The CDR3 spells CASSETGRQETQYF.

Considering frequency, this clonotype is large. The V and J genes are TRBV7-7 and TRBJ2-7; TCRdb gives TRBD1 as the D gene, but with no DNA this cannot be confirmed. This CDR3 contains 15 residues. From germline, CDR1 is SSHAT and CDR2 FNYEAQ (reference sequence). The CDR3 reads CASSPDSNPSYEQYF.

This clonotype is classed as hyperexpanded by frequency. This CDR3 reads CASSPRPRDRVPSNQPQHF. The V call is TRBV18, the J call TRBJ1-5; the D call of TRBD1 rests on TCRdb alone, since no DNA is present to check it. CDR3 length equals 19 residues. Per germline, CDR1 KGHSH and CDR2 LQKENI.

The V and J genes are TRBV6-2 or TRBV6-3 and TRBJ2-5; absent DNA, TCRdb's TRBD1 call cannot be checked. The CDR3 has 16 residues. From germline, CDR1 is MNHEY and CDR2 SVGEGT. The CDR3 is CASTHGAVNLPETQYF.

This clonotype counts as medium-sized (0.01 to 0.1%) by frequency. The rearrangement uses TRBV10-1 and TRBJ1-1; TCRdb indicates TRBD1, and absent DNA this call remains unverified. Germline CDR1 WNHNN, CDR2 SYGVQD (reference sequence). The CDR3 runs to 13 residues. CDR3: CASGGQGNTEAFF.

By frequency, this clonotype registers medium-sized (0.01 to 0.1%). The chain joins TRBV7-8 to TRBJ2-3; the D gene TCRdb calls, TRBD2, cannot be checked with no DNA. CDR1 SGHVS and CDR2 FQNEAQ come from the germline V gene. This CDR3 region has 16 residues. The CDR3 spells CASSLWKLAGPDTQYF.

This clonotype is labeled medium-sized based on frequency. The chain joins TRBV30 to TRBJ1-5. CDR1 is GTSNPN and CDR2 is SVGIG in the germline V gene (reference sequence). CDR3 length: 13 amino acids. CDR3 sequence reads: CAWRGQDTQPQHF.